This T cell receptor (beta chain) was documented in a study of T cells in localized non-small cell lung cancer. The germline V and J ends were trimmed by 5 bases and 2 bases, with 12 bases remaining between them. The CDR3 consists of 14 residues. CDR1 and CDR2 from the germline V gene are SGHNT and YENEEA. Regarding the study as a whole: Sequencing, confined to only one tumor region, leaves heterogeneity possible. Median approximately 58 top-100 tumor clones were shared with paired adjacent lung.

Notes on this clone: Its antigen remains unknown.

Sequencing was performed with immunoSEQ multiplex PCR; in TCRdb, only in-frame clones are kept and a portion is missing. The top ten clones hold roughly 5% of a sample with several thousand clones, around a quarter of them seen once. This TCR was recovered from a female donor older than 55 with stage I lung adenocarcinoma. The chain uses TRBV11-3 and TRBJ2-5, with D uncertain. Material: lung tumor tissue, obtained before any cancer treatment. The CDR3 coding sequence is TGTGCCAGCAGCCGGAAACTCTTACAAGAGACCCAGTACTTC. Amino acids: CASSRKLLQETQYF.